The T cell receptor (beta chain) under discussion was sequenced for a study of shared clonotypes between healthy human individuals. Notes on the study in general: A handful of donors held about 5% of naive CD4 clonotypes in common. Larger estimated richness was generally recorded for naive subsets relative to memory subsets.

Germline assignment: CDR1 GTSNPN and CDR2 SVGIG (reference sequence). Trimming left V 2 bases short and J 12 bases short, with 5 bases between. There are 10 residues in the CDR3. This table comes from immunoSEQ multiplex PCR, and its TCRdb copy is limited to in-frame clones, with some not included. The sample records some 900,000 clones, over 60% being singletons. This clone was counted between two and nine times. The antigen is not known. This clonotype was sampled from a man aged 18 to 29 in good health. The chain is built from TRBV30 and TRBJ2-6; D call uncertain. Input material: memory CD4+ T cells sorted from blood. The subset denotes: CD45RA-negative fraction. The CDR3 protein is CAWSRTVLTF. The CDR3 region has the DNA TGTGCCTGGAGTAGGACCGTCCTGACTTTC.